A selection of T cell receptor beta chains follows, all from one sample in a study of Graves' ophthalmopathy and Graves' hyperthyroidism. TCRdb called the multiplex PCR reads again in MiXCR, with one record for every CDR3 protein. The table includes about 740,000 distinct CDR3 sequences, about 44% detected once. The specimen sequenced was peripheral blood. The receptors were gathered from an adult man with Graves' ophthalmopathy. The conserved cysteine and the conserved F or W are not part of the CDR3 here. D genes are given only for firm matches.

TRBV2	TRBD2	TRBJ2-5	ASRVSSGQETQY
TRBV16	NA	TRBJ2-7	ASSAGLGTYEQY
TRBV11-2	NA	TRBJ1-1	ASSFRVGTEAF
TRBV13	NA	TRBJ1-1	ASSLQGGWTEAF
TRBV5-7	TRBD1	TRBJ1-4	ASSPFIGTDNEKLF
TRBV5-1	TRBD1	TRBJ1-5	ASSLGTVGQPQH
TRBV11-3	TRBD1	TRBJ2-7	ASSHRTGQDDEQY
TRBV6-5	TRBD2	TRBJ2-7	ASSPRTSGGGYEQY
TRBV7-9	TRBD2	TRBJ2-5	ASSTLAGGLETQY
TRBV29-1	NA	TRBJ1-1	SVEPFILDGKSGNTEAF
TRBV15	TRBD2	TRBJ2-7	ATSSGTSGGDEQY
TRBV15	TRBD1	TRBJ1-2	ASSGTGAGGYT
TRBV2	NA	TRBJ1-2	ASNEGRGFGYT
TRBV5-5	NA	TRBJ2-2	ASLRQGHTGELF
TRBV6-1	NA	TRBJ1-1	ASSEGGVTEAF
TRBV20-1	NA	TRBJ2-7	SAREPRGPWEQY
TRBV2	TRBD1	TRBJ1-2	ASSGDRGRDYGYT
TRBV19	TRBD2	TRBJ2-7	AWSGSGGYEQY
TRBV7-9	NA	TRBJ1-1	ASTHLRVTQENTEAF
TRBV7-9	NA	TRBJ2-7	ASSLEVRNYEQY
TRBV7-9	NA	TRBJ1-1	ASSPSGGHTEAF
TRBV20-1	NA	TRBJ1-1	SMDRGVTEAF
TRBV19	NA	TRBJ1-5	ASSIANSNQLQH